The 22 T cell receptor beta chains given below trace back to one sample, sequenced in a study of radiation and T cells in renal cell carcinoma. The treatment is: 15 Gy SBRT to primary tumor, nephrectomy 4 weeks later. Sequencing used immunoSEQ multiplex PCR; TCRdb keeps in-frame clones, though not all of them. Counted here are some 4,000 clones, less than 75% occurring once; the ten biggest clones make up under 55%. The sequencing used tumor tissue, collected from a patient whose treatment included radiotherapy and nephrectomy. Receptors originate from a woman in her sixties or seventies with renal cell carcinoma.

The DNA of the CDR3 is TGCAGCGTCTCTTGGTGGTCCTATGGCTACACCTTC. Translating it yields CSVSWWSYGYTF. The V call is TRBV29-1, the J call TRBJ1-2; D gene unclear. CDR1 is SQVTM, CDR2 ANQGSEA, per germline. The CDR3 consists of 12 residues. Deletions cut 6 bases from V and 4 bases from J, with 12 bases between.

This clone was observed a few times. V is TRBV6-5 and J is TRBJ1-5; TRBD1 agrees at 8 bases. The length of the CDR3 is 13 residues. CDR1 MNHEY and CDR2 SVGAGI come from the germline V gene. V lost 6 bases to trimming and J lost 12 bases; unmatched junction nucleotides: 10. This CDR3 is CASRLTGASLQHF. CDR3 nucleotide sequence: TGTGCCAGCAGATTGACAGGGGCCTCGCTCCAGCATTTT.

The chain links TRBV7-9 to TRBJ2-7, with 10 bases matching TRBD2. Germline V gene lookup returns CDR1 SEHNR and CDR2 FQNEAQ (reference sequence). Trimming cost V 3 bases and J 2 bases; bases outside gene matches: 4. CDR3 length: 15 residues. CDR3 sequence: CASSLGLAYPYEQYF. The CDR3 nucleotides read TGTGCCAGCAGCTTGGGACTAGCGTACCCCTACGAGCAGTACTTC.

The sample holds a few counts of this clone. The chain combines TRBV18 with TRBJ2-7; 9 bases align to TRBD1. In germline, CDR1 is KGHSH, CDR2 LQKENI. This CDR3 is 15 amino acids long. V shed 0 bases and J 2 bases; nucleotides not matched to a gene: 2. The CDR3 sequence: CASSPPDRGTYEQYF. The DNA of the CDR3 is TGTGCCAGCTCACCACCAGACAGGGGGACCTACGAGCAGTACTTC.

The chain carries TRBV5-1 and TRBJ2-7; 12 positions match TRBD2. The CDR3 is 15 amino acids. With V trimmed by 2 bases and J by 3 bases, 3 bases remained unmatched. Germline lookup yields CDR1 SGHRS and CDR2 YFSETQ. The CDR3: CASSFLAGGGYEQYF. CDR3 in DNA: TGCGCCAGCAGCTTCCTAGCGGGAGGGGGCTACGAGCAGTACTTC. The full variable domain, rest sourced from reference TRBV5-1 and TRBJ2-7, is KAGVTQTPRYLIKTRGQQVTLSCSPISGHRSVSWYQQTPGQGLQFLFEYFSETQRNKGNFPGRFSGRQFSNSRSEMNVSTLELGDSALYLCASSFLAGGGYEQYFGPGTRLTVT.

In this sample, this clone turned up a few times. The chain uses TRBV28 and TRBJ1-1; D is ambiguous. The CDR3 extends over 13 amino acids. The germline V gene encodes CDR1 MDHEN and CDR2 SYDVKM. The V end lost 1 base, the J end lost 1 base, and 4 bases lay between the germline ends. CDR3 in amino acids: CASSLSQNTEAFF. For the CDR3, the DNA is TGTGCCAGCAGTTTATCACAGAACACTGAAGCTTTCTTT.

J is TRBJ2-1 and V is TRBV13; 8 bases agree with TRBD2. Germline CDR1 and CDR2: PRHDT and FYEKMQ (reference sequence). The V segment lost 5 bases and the J segment 0 bases; nucleotides outside the gene matches: 9. The CDR3 has 17 amino acids. In DNA form, the CDR3 reads TGTGCCAGCAGCACCGATTCCGGGACTAGCTCCTACAATGAGCAGTTCTTC. It codes for CASSTDSGTSSYNEQFF.

This chain links TRBV7-8 with TRBJ2-1, with D unresolved. V lost 3 bases and J lost 0, with 9 bases in between. Germline V CDR1 and CDR2: SGHVS, FQNEAQ. This CDR3 is 15 amino acids long. The CDR3 region is CASSLITSSYNEQFF. The CDR3 DNA sequence: TGTGCCAGCAGCTTGATTACGAGCTCCTACAATGAGCAGTTCTTC.

This rearrangement joins TRBV29-1 to TRBJ2-5; 8 bases align to TRBD2. Looked up from germline, CDR1 is SQVTM and CDR2 is ANQGSEA. The CDR3 extends over 12 amino acids. V shed 8 bases and J 0 bases; nucleotides not matched to a gene: 2. The CDR3 region is CSSGGYQETQYF. CDR3 sequence (DNA): TGCAGCTCGGGGGGGTACCAAGAGACCCAGTACTTC. The variable domain in full, completed from reference TRBV29-1 and TRBJ2-5, reads SAVISQKPSRDICQRGTSLTIQCQVDSQVTMMFWYRQQPGQSLTLIATANQGSEATYESGFVIDKFPISRPNLTFSTLTVSNMSPEDSSIYLCSSGGYQETQYFGPGTRLLVL.

The rearrangement links TRBV9 to TRBJ2-1, with 11 nucleotides matching TRBD2. The J segment lost 7 bases and the V segment lost 0 bases, leaving 3 bases of the junction unmatched. The CDR3 has 15 amino acids. Germline-derived CDR1 and CDR2 are SGDLS and YYNGEE. CDR3 loop: CASSVGLAGLNEQFF. The CDR3 nucleotides read TGTGCCAGCAGCGTAGGACTAGCGGGATTAAATGAGCAGTTCTTC.

There are a few counts of this clone. The chain recombines TRBV18 with TRBJ1-5; D unclear. The CDR3 loop spans 13 amino acids. Germline-derived CDR1 and CDR2 are KGHSH and LQKENI. V lost 4 bases and J lost 5, with 9 bases in between. This chain's CDR3 is CASSLDLDQPQHF. CDR3 DNA: TGTGCCAGCTCACTGGACCTCGATCAGCCCCAGCATTTT.

There are a few counts of this clone. The chain employs TRBV4-2 and TRBJ2-7; D could derive from TRBD1 or TRBD2 (7 bases each). This CDR3 contains 16 residues. V was cut by 3 bases and J by 5 bases, with 20 bases left in between. The germline V gene has CDR1 LGHNA and CDR2 YNFKEQ. CDR3 bases: TGTGCCAGCAGCCAGACCACGGGGAGGGGGCTTGACGAGCAGTACTTC. Its protein product is CASSQTTGRGLDEQYF.

Regarding this clone: This likely came from a read error, as a far larger clone is one base away. Other DNA sequences of this sample code for an identical CDR3. The genes are TRBV5-1 and TRBJ1-1; weak D call: TRBD1 (5 bases). CDR1 SGHRS and CDR2 YFSETQ come from the germline V gene. Trimming removed 0 bases at V and 4 bases at J, with 10 bases between. This CDR3 has 14 residues. This CDR3 is CASSLVAGTTEAFF. The CDR3 nucleotides read TGCGCCAGCAGCTTGGTAGCAGGGACCACTGAAGCTTTCTTT.

This clone was observed a few times. The V call is TRBV19, the J call TRBJ2-7, with 15 bases fitting TRBD2. This CDR3 comprises 19 residues. The V segment lost 4 bases and the J segment 6 bases; nucleotides outside the gene matches: 16. The germline V gene has CDR1 LNHDA and CDR2 SQIVND (reference sequence). The CDR3 DNA sequence: TGTGCCAGTAGTACCCCAGGGGGCTGGACTAGCGGGAGGGCCTGCGAGCAGTACTTC. This translates into CASSTPGGWTSGRACEQYF.

The chain employs TRBV5-1 and TRBJ2-3; D gene uncertain. V lost 0 bases and J 5 bases, leaving 7 bases between the germline ends. The CDR3 is 13 residues long. The V gene's germline CDR1 is SGHRS and CDR2 YFSETQ. The DNA of the CDR3 is TGCGCCAGCAGCTTGGCCGGCGGAGATACGCAGTATTTT. It is translated as CASSLAGGDTQYF.

The chain uses TRBV7-9 and TRBJ2-3, with 10 bases that match TRBD2. The CDR3 runs 15 residues. Germline loops: CDR1 SEHNR, CDR2 FQNEAQ (reference sequence). Germline trimming cut 1 base from V and 4 bases from J; bases unmatched to any gene: 2. The CDR3 sequence is CASSLGTSGSDTQYF. CDR3 bases: TGTGCCAGCAGCTTAGGGACTAGCGGTTCAGATACGCAGTATTTT.

In this sample, this clone turned up a few times. The V call is TRBV29-1, the J call TRBJ1-2; D might be TRBD1 (5 bases). Germline-derived CDR1 and CDR2 are SQVTM and ANQGSEA. There are 15 residues in the CDR3. Trimming pared 1 base from V and 2 bases from J, leaving 14 bases between. CDR3 coding DNA: TGCAGCGTTGAAGGCTGGGGCAGTAGGAACTATGGCTACACCTTC. Its protein is CSVEGWGSRNYGYTF.

The V call is TRBV6-1, the J call TRBJ2-3, with 13 bases matching TRBD2. The germline V gene has CDR1 MNHNS and CDR2 SASEGT. The CDR3 length is 16 residues. J gave up 2 bases and V 4 bases, and 3 bases lay outside the gene matches. CDR3 in amino acids: CASSAGLAGVTDTQYF. The CDR3 DNA reads as TGTGCCAGCAGTGCAGGACTAGCGGGGGTCACAGATACGCAGTATTTT.

This clone appeared a few times. The rearrangement joins TRBV10-2 to TRBJ2-1; the match to TRBD2 covers 12 bases. This CDR3 contains 14 residues. CDR1 is WSHSY, CDR2 SAAADI, per germline. J lost 6 bases, V lost 6 bases, and 3 bases had no gene match. CDR3 sequence: CASRGLAGFNEQFF. The CDR3 DNA reads TGCGCCAGCAGAGGACTAGCGGGATTCAATGAGCAGTTCTTC.

The chain has TRBV5-6 and TRBJ1-1; D may be TRBD1 (6 bases). V was trimmed by 4 bases and J by 4 bases, leaving 8 bases between them. Per germline, CDR1 SGHDT and CDR2 YYEEEE. The CDR3 covers 12 residues. CDR3 nucleotides: TGTGCCAGCAGCCTCAGGGGCACTGAAGCTTTCTTT. Translated, it gives CASSLRGTEAFF.

This chain uses TRBV9 with TRBJ2-1; D is unresolved. Germline lookup yields CDR1 SGDLS and CDR2 YYNGEE. Trimming pared 0 bases from V and 0 bases from J, leaving 7 bases between. The CDR3 spans 15 residues. This CDR3 reads CASSVEESSYNEQFF. The CDR3, as DNA: TGTGCCAGCAGCGTAGAGGAGAGCTCCTACAATGAGCAGTTCTTC. The whole variable domain, filled in from reference TRBV9 and TRBJ2-1, reads DSGVTQTPKHLITATGQRVTLRCSPRSGDLSVYWYQQSLDQGLQFLIQYYNGEERAKGNILERFSAQQFPDLHSELNLSSLELGDSALYFCASSVEESSYNEQFFGPGTRLTVL.

The chain is built from TRBV7-2 and TRBJ1-1; D is undetermined. With 7 bases removed from V and 0 bases from J, the gap between germline ends came to 12 bases. The CDR3 is 14 residues long. Germline V gene lookup returns CDR1 SGHTA and CDR2 FQGNSA. The CDR3 DNA is TGTGCCAGCAATAGAGGGCAGGTGAACACTGAAGCTTTCTTT. It specifies CASNRGQVNTEAFF. The full variable domain, rest sourced from reference TRBV7-2 and TRBJ1-1, is GAGVSQSPSNKVTEKGKDVELRCDPISGHTALYWYRQSLGQGLEFLIYFQGNSAPDKSGLPSDRFSAERTGGSVSTLTIQRTQQEDSAVYLCASNRGQVNTEAFFGQGTRLTVV.